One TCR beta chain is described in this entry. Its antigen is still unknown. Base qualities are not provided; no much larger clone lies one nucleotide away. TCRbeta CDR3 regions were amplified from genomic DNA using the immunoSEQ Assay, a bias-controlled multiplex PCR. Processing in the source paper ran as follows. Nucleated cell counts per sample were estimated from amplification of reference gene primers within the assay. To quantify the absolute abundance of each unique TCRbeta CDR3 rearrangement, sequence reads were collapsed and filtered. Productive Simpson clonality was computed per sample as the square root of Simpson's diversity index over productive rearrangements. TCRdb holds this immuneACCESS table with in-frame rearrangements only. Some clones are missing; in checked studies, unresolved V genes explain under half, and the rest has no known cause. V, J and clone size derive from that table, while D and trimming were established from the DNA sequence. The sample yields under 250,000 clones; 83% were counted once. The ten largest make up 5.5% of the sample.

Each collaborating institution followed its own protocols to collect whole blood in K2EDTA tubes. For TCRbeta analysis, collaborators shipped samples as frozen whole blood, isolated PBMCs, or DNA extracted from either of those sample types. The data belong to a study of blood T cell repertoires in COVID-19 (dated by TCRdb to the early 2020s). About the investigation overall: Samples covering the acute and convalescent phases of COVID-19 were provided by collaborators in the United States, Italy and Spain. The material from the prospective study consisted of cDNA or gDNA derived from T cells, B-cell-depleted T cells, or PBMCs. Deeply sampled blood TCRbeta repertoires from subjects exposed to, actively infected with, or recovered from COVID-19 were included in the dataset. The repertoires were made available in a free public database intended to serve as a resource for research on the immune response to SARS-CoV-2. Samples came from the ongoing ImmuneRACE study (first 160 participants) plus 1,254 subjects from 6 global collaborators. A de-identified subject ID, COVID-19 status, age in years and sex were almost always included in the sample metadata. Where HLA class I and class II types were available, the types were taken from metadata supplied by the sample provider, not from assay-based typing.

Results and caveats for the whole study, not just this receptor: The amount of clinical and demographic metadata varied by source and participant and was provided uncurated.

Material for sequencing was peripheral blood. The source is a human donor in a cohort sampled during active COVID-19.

The nucleotides read TGCAGTGCTAGTACTAGATACGAGCAGTACTTC. Translated, it reads CSASTRYEQYF. The chain uses TRBV20-1 and TRBJ2-7, and the D gene may be TRBD2, 5 bases matching. Counted from cysteine to phenylalanine, this CDR3 has 11 amino acids. This entry keeps only the CDR3 DNA: 33 bases, framed from base 1. CDR1 is given as DFQATT and CDR2 as SNEGSKA, both from the germline V gene (reference sequence). The germline ends are 7 bases apart after V is trimmed by 3 bases and J by 4 bases.